A single sample is the source of the 17 T cell receptor beta chains below, sequenced in a study of CD8 T cells in ankylosing spondylitis. TCRdb reprocessed the 5' RACE reads with MiXCR, giving one entry per CDR3 protein. This sample has fewer than 25,000 distinct CDR3 sequences, with roughly 13% found just once. The sequenced material came from blood. The receptor set was obtained from a male donor with ankylosing spondylitis or in good health (not recorded which).

This clonotype showed up many times. The chain recombines TRBV28 with TRBJ1-5; D is possibly TRBD1 (6 bases). Germline V gene lookup returns CDR1 MDHEN and CDR2 SYDVKM. Trimming removed 10 bases from V and 4 bases from J, with 11 bases in between. This CDR3 is 12 amino acids long. The CDR3 nucleotides read TGTGCCACTTTAGGGGGGAATCAGCCCCAGCATTTT. This encodes CATLGGNQPQHF. The variable domain in full, with the rest retrieved from reference TRBV28 and TRBJ1-5, is DVKVTQSSRYLVKRTGEKVFLECVQDMDHENMFWYRQDPGLGLRLIYFSYDVKMKEKGDIPEGYSVSREKKERFSLILESASTNQTSMYLCATLGGNQPQHFGDGTRLSIL.

This clonotype has just a few counts. This rearrangement joins TRBV12-3 or TRBV12-4 to TRBJ2-7; possibly TRBD1 for D (6 bases). Trimming pared 4 bases from V and 1 base from J, leaving 11 bases between. The CDR3 runs to 14 residues. CDR3 bases: TGTGCCAGCAGTTATAGGGGGAAGTCCTACGAGCAGTACTTC. Its translation is CASSYRGKSYEQYF.

This clonotype was observed many times. The rearrangement uses TRBV27 and TRBJ2-3; 7 bases are a match to TRBD1. Germline CDR1 is MNHEY and CDR2 is SMNVEV (reference sequence). V lost 7 bases and J lost 6; bases outside the gene matches: 16. The CDR3 is 16 residues long. The CDR3 region is CASKPLGDSLSDTQYF. The CDR3 DNA reads as TGTGCCAGCAAACCCCTAGGGGACAGCCTTTCGGATACGCAGTATTTT.

This clonotype was seen only a few times. This chain uses TRBV12-3 or TRBV12-4 with TRBJ2-1, with D hard to call. The V gene lost 2 bases and the J gene lost 7 bases, with 3 bases spanning the gap. The CDR3 runs 11 residues. The CDR3 loop is CASSLKNEQFF. Written as DNA, the CDR3 is TGTGCCAGCAGTTTAAAGAATGAGCAGTTCTTC.

DNA of the CDR3: TGCAGTGCTAAACGGGGCCAATCCTACAATGAGCAGTTCTTC. It encodes CSAKRGQSYNEQFF. The V gene is TRBV20-1, the J gene TRBJ2-1; D assignment may be TRBD1 or TRBD2 (5 bases each). The CDR3 runs to 14 residues. Germline V gene sequence: CDR1 DFQATT, CDR2 SNEGSKA (reference sequence). V dropped 4 bases and J dropped 1 base, with 11 bases sitting between them.

CDR3 DNA sequence: TGTGCCAGCGCGGGGGCTGCAGATACGCAGTATTTT. It translates to CASAGAADTQYF. This chain links TRBV12-3 or TRBV12-4 with TRBJ2-3; D possibly corresponds to TRBD2 (7 bases). CDR3 size: 12 residues. V was clipped by 8 bases and J by 4 bases, with 10 bases between them.

This clonotype appeared a few times. DNA of the CDR3: TGCAGCGTAGAACGACAGGGAGGAGGCACCGGGGAGCTGTTTTTT. This translates into CSVERQGGGTGELFF. The gene calls are TRBV29-1 and TRBJ2-2, with a possible D match to TRBD1 (7 bases). Germline values: CDR1 SQVTM, CDR2 ANQGSEA. The V end lost 6 bases, the J end lost 4 bases, and 18 bases lay between the germline ends. The CDR3 is 15 residues long.

Ten or more counts support this clonotype. The chain links TRBV20-1 to TRBJ2-5; 7 nucleotides agree with TRBD2. This CDR3 comprises 14 residues. Per the germline V gene, CDR1 is DFQATT and CDR2 is SNEGSKA (reference sequence). V lost 1 base to trimming and J lost 5 bases; unmatched junction nucleotides: 7. CDR3 nucleotides: TGCAGTGCTAGAGTGGCGGGGGTTCTGGAGACCCAGTACTTC. The encoded protein is CSARVAGVLETQYF.

This chain joins TRBV19 and TRBJ2-5; 7 bases are a match to TRBD1. The J segment lost 2 bases and the V segment lost 6 bases, leaving 3 bases of the junction unmatched. Germline CDR1 and CDR2: LNHDA and SQIVND (reference sequence). The length of the CDR3 is 13 residues. CDR3 residues: CASSTGQQETQYF. The CDR3 DNA is TGTGCCAGTAGCACGGGACAGCAAGAGACCCAGTACTTC. Filled out from reference TRBV19 and TRBJ2-5, the complete variable domain reads DGGITQSPKYLFRKEGQNVTLSCEQNLNHDAMYWYRQDPGQGLRLIYYSQIVNDFQKGDIAEGYSVSREKKESFPLTVTSAQKNPTAFYLCASSTGQQETQYFGPGTRLLVL.

This clonotype has more than one count but fewer than ten. The rearrangement links TRBV28 to TRBJ2-1; D is possibly TRBD1 (6 bases). The germline V and J ends were trimmed by 2 bases and 4 bases, with 9 bases remaining between them. The CDR3 length is 14 residues. Germline V lookup: CDR1 MDHEN, CDR2 SYDVKM. The CDR3 loop reads CASSLNRVYNEQFF. The CDR3 DNA follows: TGTGCCAGCAGTTTAAACAGGGTTTACAATGAGCAGTTCTTC.

The table lists this clonotype with many counts. The chain has TRBV20-1 and TRBJ2-4; TRBD2 agrees at 9 bases. This CDR3 is built from 15 residues. The ends lost 0 bases at V and 7 bases at J; junction bases unmatched: 7. Looked up from germline, CDR1 is DFQATT and CDR2 is SNEGSKA (reference sequence). The CDR3 loop reads CSARDWGLAFNIQYF. The CDR3 DNA reads as TGCAGTGCTAGAGATTGGGGACTAGCATTTAACATTCAGTACTTC.

This clonotype was counted between two and nine times. The V and J genes are TRBV20-1 and TRBJ2-3, with D tentatively TRBD2 (6 bases). This CDR3 is built from 14 residues. Germline CDR1 reads DFQATT; CDR2 reads SNEGSKA (reference sequence). V was cut by 8 bases and J by 2 bases, with 17 bases left in between. As DNA, the CDR3 is TGCAGTTTACCGGGACTTCTTTCCACAGATACGCAGTATTTT. It is translated as CSLPGLLSTDTQYF.

The chain links TRBV19 to TRBJ2-3, with TRBD2 matching 11 bases. V gave up 0 bases and J gave up 3 bases; unmatched junction bases: 8. This CDR3 has 18 amino acids. Germline V gene lookup returns CDR1 LNHDA and CDR2 SQIVND (reference sequence). CDR3 DNA sequence: TGTGCCAGTAGTATAGAGGCGACTAGCGGGATTTATACAGATACGCAGTATTTT. Protein product: CASSIEATSGIYTDTQYF.

This clonotype showed up many times. V is TRBV5-1 and J is TRBJ2-2, with 7 nucleotides matching TRBD2. Germline V lookup: CDR1 SGHRS, CDR2 YFSETQ. The CDR3 extends over 14 amino acids. Trimming took 6 bases from V and 0 from J; bases not matched to a gene: 2. CDR3 in amino acids: CASKGLPNTGELFF. The CDR3 nucleotides read TGCGCCAGCAAGGGACTACCGAACACCGGGGAGCTGTTTTTT.

This clonotype was seen ten or more times. The chain is built from TRBV12-3 or TRBV12-4 and TRBJ2-3; a possible D gene is TRBD2 (5 bases). This CDR3 comprises 14 residues. V was clipped by 10 bases and J by 3 bases, with 17 bases between them. The CDR3 spells CAIPAGLLTDTQYF. The CDR3 bases are TGTGCCATTCCGGCGGGCCTCCTAACAGATACGCAGTATTTT.

This clonotype was found many times. The chain recombines TRBV7-3 with TRBJ2-1; TRBD2 aligns across 13 bases. V lost 5 bases, J lost 7 bases, and 5 bases stayed unmatched. The CDR3 has 15 amino acids. Germline V lookup: CDR1 SGHTA, CDR2 FQGTGA. CDR3 loop: CASSPGLAGLNEQFF. The CDR3 bases are TGTGCCAGCAGCCCGGGACTAGCGGGATTAAATGAGCAGTTCTTC.

This clonotype was recorded at least ten times. J is TRBJ2-2 and V is TRBV6-2 or TRBV6-3; tentative D call: TRBD1 (5 bases). This CDR3 is built from 16 residues. Trimming left V 2 bases short and J 0 bases short, with 10 bases between. The germline gives CDR1 MNHEY, CDR2 SVGEGT. As DNA, the CDR3 is TGTGCCAGCAGTTACAGGTGGGGCGCGAACACCGGGGAGCTGTTTTTT. Translated, it gives CASSYRWGANTGELFF.